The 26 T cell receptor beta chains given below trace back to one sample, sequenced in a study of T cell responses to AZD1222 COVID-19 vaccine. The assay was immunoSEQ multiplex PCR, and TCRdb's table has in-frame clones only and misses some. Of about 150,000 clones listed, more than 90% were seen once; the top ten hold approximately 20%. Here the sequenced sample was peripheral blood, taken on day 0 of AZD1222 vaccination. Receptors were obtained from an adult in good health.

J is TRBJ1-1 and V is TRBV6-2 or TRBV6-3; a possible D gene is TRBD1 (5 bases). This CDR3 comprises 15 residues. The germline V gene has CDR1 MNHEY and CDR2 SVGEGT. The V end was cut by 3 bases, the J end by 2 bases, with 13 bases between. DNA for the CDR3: TGTGCCAGCAGTTATATCGGAGGGGCTAACACTGAAGCTTTCTTT. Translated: CASSYIGGANTEAFF.

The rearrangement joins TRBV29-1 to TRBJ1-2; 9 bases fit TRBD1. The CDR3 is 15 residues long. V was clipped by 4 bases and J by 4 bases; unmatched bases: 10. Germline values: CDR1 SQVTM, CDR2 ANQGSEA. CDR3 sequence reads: CSVGGIGQGSYGYTF. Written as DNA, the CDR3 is TGCAGCGTTGGAGGGATCGGACAGGGGTCCTATGGCTACACCTTC.

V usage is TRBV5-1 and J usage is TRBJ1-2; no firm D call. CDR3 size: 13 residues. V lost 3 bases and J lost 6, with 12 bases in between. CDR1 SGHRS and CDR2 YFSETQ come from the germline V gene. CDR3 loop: CASSSNHMNGYTF. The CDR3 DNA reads TGCGCCAGCAGCTCGAACCATATGAATGGCTACACCTTC. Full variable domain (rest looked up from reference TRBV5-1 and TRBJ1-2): KAGVTQTPRYLIKTRGQQVTLSCSPISGHRSVSWYQQTPGQGLQFLFEYFSETQRNKGNFPGRFSGRQFSNSRSEMNVSTLELGDSALYLCASSSNHMNGYTFGSGTRLTVV.

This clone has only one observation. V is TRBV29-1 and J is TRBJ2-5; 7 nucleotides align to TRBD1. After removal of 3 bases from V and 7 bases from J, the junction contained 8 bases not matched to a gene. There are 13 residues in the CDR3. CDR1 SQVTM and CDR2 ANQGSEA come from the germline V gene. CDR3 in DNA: TGCAGCGTTGAGGAGACAGGGTTTGGGACCCAGTACTTC. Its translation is CSVEETGFGTQYF.

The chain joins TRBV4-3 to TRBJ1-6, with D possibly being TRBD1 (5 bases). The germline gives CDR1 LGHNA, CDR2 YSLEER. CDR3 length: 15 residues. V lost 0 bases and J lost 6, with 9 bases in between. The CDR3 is CASSQDGQGNSPLHF. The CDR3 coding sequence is TGCGCCAGCAGCCAAGATGGTCAGGGTAATTCACCCCTCCACTTT.

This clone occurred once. The chain's CDR3 is CASSPTGNTEAFF. DNA of the CDR3: TGTGCCAGCAGTCCAACAGGGAACACTGAAGCTTTCTTT. This chain connects TRBV3-1 (or the pseudogene TRBV3-2) to TRBJ1-1; perhaps TRBD1 as D (5 bases). The germline gives CDR1 LGHDT, CDR2 YNNKEL (reference sequence). The length of the CDR3 is 13 residues. V shed 6 bases and J shed 1 base, with 9 bases lying between them.

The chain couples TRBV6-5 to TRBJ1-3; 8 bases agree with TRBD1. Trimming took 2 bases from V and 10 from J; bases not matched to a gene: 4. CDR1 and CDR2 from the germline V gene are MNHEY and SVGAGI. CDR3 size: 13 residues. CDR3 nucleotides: TGTGCCAGCAGTTACACAGGACAGGGAACCATATATTTT. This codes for CASSYTGQGTIYF.

CDR3 residues: CASSLGESQPQHF. CDR3 in DNA: TGTGCCAGCAGCTTAGGGGAATCACAGCCCCAGCATTTT. The chain carries TRBV7-2 and TRBJ1-5; D is unresolved. Between the trimmed V and J ends, which lost 1 base and 7 bases, there was a span of 8 bases. The CDR3 sequence is 13 residues long. Germline V lookup: CDR1 SGHTA, CDR2 FQGNSA.

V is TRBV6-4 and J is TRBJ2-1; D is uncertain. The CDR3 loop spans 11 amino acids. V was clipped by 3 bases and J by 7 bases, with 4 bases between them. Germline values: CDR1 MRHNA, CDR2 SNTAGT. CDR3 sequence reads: CASSEGNEQFF. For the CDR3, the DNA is TGTGCCAGCAGTGAAGGGAATGAGCAGTTCTTC.

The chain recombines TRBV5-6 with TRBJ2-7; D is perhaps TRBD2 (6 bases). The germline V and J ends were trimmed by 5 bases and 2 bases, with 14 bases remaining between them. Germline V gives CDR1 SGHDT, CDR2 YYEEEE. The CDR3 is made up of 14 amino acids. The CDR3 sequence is CASRRWGVPYEQYF. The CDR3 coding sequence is TGTGCCAGCAGGAGGTGGGGGGTACCCTACGAGCAGTACTTC.

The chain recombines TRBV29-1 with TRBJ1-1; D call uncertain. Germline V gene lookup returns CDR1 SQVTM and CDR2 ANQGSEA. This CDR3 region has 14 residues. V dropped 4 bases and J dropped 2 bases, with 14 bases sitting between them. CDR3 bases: TGCAGCGTTGTTAAATCGGGCCTAAACACTGAAGCTTTCTTT. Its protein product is CSVVKSGLNTEAFF.

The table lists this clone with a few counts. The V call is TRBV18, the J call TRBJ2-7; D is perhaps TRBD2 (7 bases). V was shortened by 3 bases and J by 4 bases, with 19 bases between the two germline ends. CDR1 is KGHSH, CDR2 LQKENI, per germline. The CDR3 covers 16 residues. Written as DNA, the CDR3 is TGTGCCAGCTCACCCATCCCCAGGGGAGGGTCATACGAGCAGTACTTC. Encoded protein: CASSPIPRGGSYEQYF.

CDR3: CASSAYRGGTEAFF. The CDR3 nucleotides read TGTGCCAGCAGCGCATACAGGGGAGGCACTGAAGCTTTCTTT. The chain recombines TRBV11-3 with TRBJ1-1; 7 positions match TRBD1. With 5 bases clipped from V and 4 bases from J, the junction kept 7 bases outside the gene matches. From germline, CDR1 is SGHNT and CDR2 YENEEA. The CDR3 is 14 residues long.

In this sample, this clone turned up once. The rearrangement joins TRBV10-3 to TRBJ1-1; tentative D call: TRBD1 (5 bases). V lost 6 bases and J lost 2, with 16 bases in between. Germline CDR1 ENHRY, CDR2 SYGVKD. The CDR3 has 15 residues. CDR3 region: CAISEPGDRNTEAFF. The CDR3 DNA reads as TGTGCCATCAGCGAACCGGGGGATAGAAACACTGAAGCTTTCTTT.

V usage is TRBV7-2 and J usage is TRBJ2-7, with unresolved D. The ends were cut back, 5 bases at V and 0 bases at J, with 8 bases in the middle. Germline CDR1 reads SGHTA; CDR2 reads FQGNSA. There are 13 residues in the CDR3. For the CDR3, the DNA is TGTGCCAGCAGCATCGCAGACTCCTACGAGCAGTACTTC. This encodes CASSIADSYEQYF. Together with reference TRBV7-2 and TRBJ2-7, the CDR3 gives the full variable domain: GAGVSQSPSNKVTEKGKDVELRCDPISGHTALYWYRQSLGQGLEFLIYFQGNSAPDKSGLPSDRFSAERTGGSVSTLTIQRTQQEDSAVYLCASSIADSYEQYFGPGTRLTVT.

CDR3 coding DNA: TGTGCCAGCAGTTACTCAAGTAACTATGGCTACACCTTC. Translation: CASSYSSNYGYTF. This rearrangement joins TRBV6-2 or TRBV6-3 to TRBJ1-2; D is undetermined. The V end lost 0 bases, the J end lost 1 base, and 3 bases lay between the germline ends. The CDR3 totals 13 residues. The germline CDR1 and CDR2 sequences are MNHEY and SVGEGT.

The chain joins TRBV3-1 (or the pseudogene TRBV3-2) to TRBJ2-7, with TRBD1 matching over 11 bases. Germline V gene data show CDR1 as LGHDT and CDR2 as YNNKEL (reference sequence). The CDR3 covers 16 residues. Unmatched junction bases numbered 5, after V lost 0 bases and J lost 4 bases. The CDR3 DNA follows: TGTGCCAGCAGCCAAGAAATTGGACAGGGGGCTTACGAGCAGTACTTC. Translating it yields CASSQEIGQGAYEQYF.

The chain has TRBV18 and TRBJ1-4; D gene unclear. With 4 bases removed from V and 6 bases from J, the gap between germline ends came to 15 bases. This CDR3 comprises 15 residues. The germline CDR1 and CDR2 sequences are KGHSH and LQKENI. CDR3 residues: CASSRSGLADEKLFF. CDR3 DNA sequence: TGTGCCAGCTCACGGTCCGGCCTCGCCGATGAAAAACTGTTTTTT.

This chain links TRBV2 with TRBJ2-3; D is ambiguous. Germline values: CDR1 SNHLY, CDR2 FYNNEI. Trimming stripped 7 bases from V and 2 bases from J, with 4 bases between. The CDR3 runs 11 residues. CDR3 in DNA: TGTGCCAGCACCTTCACAGATACGCAGTATTTT. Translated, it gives CASTFTDTQYF.

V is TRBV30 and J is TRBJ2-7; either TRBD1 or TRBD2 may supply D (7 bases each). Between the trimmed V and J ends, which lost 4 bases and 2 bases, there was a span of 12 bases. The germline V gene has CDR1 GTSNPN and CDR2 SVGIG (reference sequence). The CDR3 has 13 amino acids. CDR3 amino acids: CAWTAGGAYEQYF. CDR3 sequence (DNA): TGTGCCTGGACAGCAGGGGGGGCCTACGAGCAGTACTTC.

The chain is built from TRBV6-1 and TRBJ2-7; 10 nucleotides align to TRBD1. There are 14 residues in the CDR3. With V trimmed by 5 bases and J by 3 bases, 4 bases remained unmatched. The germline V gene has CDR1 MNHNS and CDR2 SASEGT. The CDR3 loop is CASSTDRGLYEQYF. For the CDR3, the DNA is TGTGCCAGCAGTACTGACAGGGGGCTCTACGAGCAGTACTTC.

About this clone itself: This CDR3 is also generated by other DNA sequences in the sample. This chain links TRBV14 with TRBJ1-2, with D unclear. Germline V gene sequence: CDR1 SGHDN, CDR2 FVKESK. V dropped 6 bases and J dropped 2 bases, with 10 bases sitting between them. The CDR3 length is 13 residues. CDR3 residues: CASSHRTNYGYTF. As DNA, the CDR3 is TGTGCCAGCAGTCATAGGACGAACTATGGCTACACCTTC.

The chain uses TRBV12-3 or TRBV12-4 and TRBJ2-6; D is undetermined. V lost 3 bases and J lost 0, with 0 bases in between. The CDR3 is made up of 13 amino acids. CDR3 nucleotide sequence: TGTGCCAGCAGTTTCTCTGGGGCCAACGTCCTGACTTTC. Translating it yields CASSFSGANVLTF.

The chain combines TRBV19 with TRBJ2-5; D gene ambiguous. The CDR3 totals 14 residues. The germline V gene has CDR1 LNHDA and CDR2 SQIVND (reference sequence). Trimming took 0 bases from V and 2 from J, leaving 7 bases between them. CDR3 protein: CASSIDGAQETQYF. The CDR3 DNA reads TGTGCCAGTAGTATAGATGGCGCGCAAGAGACCCAGTACTTC.

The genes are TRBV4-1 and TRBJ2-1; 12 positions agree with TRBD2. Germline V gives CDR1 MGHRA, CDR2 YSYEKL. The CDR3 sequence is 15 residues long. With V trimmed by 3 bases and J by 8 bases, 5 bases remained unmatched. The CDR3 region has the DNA TGCGCCAGCAGCCAGAAAGCTAGCGGGGGGGATGAGCAGTTCTTC. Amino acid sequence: CASSQKASGGDEQFF.

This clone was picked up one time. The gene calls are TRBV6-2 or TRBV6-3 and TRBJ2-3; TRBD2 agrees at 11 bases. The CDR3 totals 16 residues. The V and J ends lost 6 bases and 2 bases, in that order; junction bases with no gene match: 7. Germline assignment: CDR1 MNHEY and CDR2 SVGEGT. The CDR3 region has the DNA TGTGCCAGCAGCCCTTTAGCGGGAGGGTTCACAGATACGCAGTATTTT. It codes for CASSPLAGGFTDTQYF.